Presented here are 21 T cell receptor beta chains from one specimen sequenced in a study of cytomegalovirus exposure and HLA in healthy donors. The study ran its PCR with 60 Vbeta and 13 Jbeta primers. This table comes from immunoSEQ multiplex PCR, and its TCRdb copy is limited to in-frame clones, with some not included. This table has fewer than 55,000 clones, about 71% appearing once. The sample was PBMCs. The source is a woman in her 50s in good health and CMV-seropositive.

The gene calls are TRBV4-1 and TRBJ1-2, with 8 bases lining up with TRBD1. Germline V lookup: CDR1 MGHRA, CDR2 YSYEKL. V lost 4 bases, J lost 4 bases, and 17 bases stayed unmatched. This CDR3 is built from 18 residues. Here the CDR3 DNA reads TGCGCCAGCAGCCTTGACAGGGGACTTGACGGGGGGATCTATGGCTACACCTTC. Translated: CASSLDRGLDGGIYGYTF.

The chain joins TRBV4-3 to TRBJ2-1, with 10 bases identical to TRBD2. CDR3 length: 17 residues. Germline CDR1 LGHNA, CDR2 YSLEER. The V and J ends lost 4 bases and 1 base, in that order; junction bases with no gene match: 7. CDR3 DNA sequence: TGCGCCAGCAGCCGCAGCGGGGGGGCCAGTTCCTACAATGAGCAGTTCTTC. Its translation: CASSRSGGASSYNEQFF.

The gene calls are TRBV7-2 and TRBJ2-3; TRBD1 aligns across 8 bases. CDR3 size: 14 residues. Germline V CDR1 and CDR2: SGHTA, FQGNSA. Trimming at V came to 4 bases and at J to 1 base, leaving 1 base not matched to a gene. CDR3 bases: TGTGCCAGCAGCTCGGACAGGGGCACAGATACGCAGTATTTT. Translation: CASSSDRGTDTQYF.

CDR3 sequence: CASSNSPGQGNGYTF. DNA of the CDR3: TGTGCCAGCAGTAATTCCCCGGGACAGGGGAATGGCTACACCTTC. The chain combines TRBV7-9 with TRBJ1-2; the match to TRBD1 covers 10 bases. The CDR3 has 15 amino acids. Trimming removed 6 bases from V and 6 bases from J; junction bases left unmatched: 10. From germline, CDR1 is SEHNR and CDR2 FQNEAQ (reference sequence).

This chain joins TRBV19 and TRBJ2-2; D is unclear. Germline-derived CDR1 and CDR2 are LNHDA and SQIVND (reference sequence). V dropped 3 bases and J dropped 5 bases, with 10 bases sitting between them. The CDR3 contains 14 residues. CDR3: CASSMGSGTGELFF. The CDR3, as DNA: TGTGCCAGTAGTATGGGTTCGGGTACCGGGGAGCTGTTTTTT.

This clone is a singleton in its sample. The chain recombines TRBV5-6 with TRBJ2-3; 10 nucleotides agree with TRBD1. Germline lookup yields CDR1 SGHDT and CDR2 YYEEEE. The junction had 10 bases not matched to a gene; V was cut back by 2 bases and J by 4 bases. The CDR3 consists of 17 residues. Here the CDR3 DNA reads TGTGCCAGCAGCTTTCTTTTCGGGACAGGGGCCTCAGATACGCAGTATTTT. Its translation is CASSFLFGTGASDTQYF.

This clone was seen a few times. The CDR3 nucleotides are TGTGCCACCAGCAGAGACCCTCGGGACAGTCACAATCAGCCCCAGCATTTT. Amino acid sequence: CATSRDPRDSHNQPQHF. The chain is built from TRBV15 and TRBJ1-5, with 7 positions matching TRBD1. The CDR3 consists of 17 residues. J was trimmed by 3 bases and V by 0 bases; bases with no gene match: 8. CDR1 is LNHNV, CDR2 YYDKDF, per germline (reference sequence).

The V call is TRBV29-1, the J call TRBJ2-1, with D possibly TRBD1 on 7 matching bases. The CDR3 has 13 residues. From germline, CDR1 is SQVTM and CDR2 ANQGSEA. Deletions cut 4 bases from V and 7 bases from J, with 14 bases between. The chain's CDR3 is CSVGRGAGNEQFF. CDR3 DNA: TGCAGCGTTGGCAGGGGGGCGGGAAATGAGCAGTTCTTC.

This chain uses TRBV15 with TRBJ2-7, with D possibly matching TRBD1 (5 bases). Germline values: CDR1 LNHNV, CDR2 YYDKDF (reference sequence). The CDR3 contains 14 residues. V was clipped by 5 bases and J by 4 bases, with 15 bases between them. The CDR3, as DNA: TGTGCCACCAGCGCTCGTAGGGGCCGATACGAGCAGTACTTC. It codes for CATSARRGRYEQYF.

The J gene is TRBJ1-1, the V gene TRBV7-2, with a possible D match to TRBD1 (6 bases). The length of the CDR3 is 15 residues. Germline CDR1 and CDR2: SGHTA and FQGNSA. V lost 1 base, J lost 1 base, and 10 bases lay in between. This CDR3 reads CASSLGGHENTEAFF. The CDR3 DNA reads as TGTGCCAGCAGCTTAGGGGGGCATGAGAACACTGAAGCTTTCTTT.

This chain uses TRBV27 with TRBJ2-3; 7 bases align to TRBD2. Per germline, CDR1 MNHEY and CDR2 SMNVEV (reference sequence). This CDR3 has 14 residues. J gave up 4 bases and V 8 bases, and 9 bases lay outside the gene matches. The CDR3 is CASGEGGNADTQYF. CDR3 sequence (DNA): TGTGCCAGCGGGGAGGGAGGGAACGCAGATACGCAGTATTTT.

The chain uses TRBV11-2 and TRBJ2-5; possibly TRBD1 for D (5 bases). CDR3 length: 17 residues. Per germline, CDR1 SGHAT and CDR2 FQNNGV. V lost 5 bases, J lost 3 bases, and 22 bases lay in between. The CDR3 coding sequence is TGTGCCAGCAGCAAACGTTCGTTAGATAAGGGGAAAGAGACCCAGTACTTC. Encoded protein: CASSKRSLDKGKETQYF.

Of note for this clone: The sample contains more than one DNA sequence encoding this CDR3. V and J are TRBV29-1 and TRBJ2-7; the match to TRBD1 covers 8 bases. The CDR3 sequence is 13 residues long. CDR1 is SQVTM, CDR2 ANQGSEA, per germline. The V and J ends lost 5 bases and 0 bases, in that order; junction bases with no gene match: 3. DNA of the CDR3: TGCAGCGTTAGGACAGGGAGCTCCTACGAGCAGTACTTC. It codes for CSVRTGSSYEQYF.

The rearrangement uses TRBV18 and TRBJ1-1; D uncertain. V lost 5 bases to trimming and J lost 5 bases, with 18 bases between them. From germline, CDR1 is KGHSH and CDR2 LQKENI. CDR3 length equals 15 residues. This CDR3 reads CASSSEEVSYTEAFF. The CDR3 DNA reads TGTGCCAGCTCATCCGAGGAGGTTTCCTATACTGAAGCTTTCTTT.

This clone has more than one count but fewer than ten. V usage is TRBV4-2 and J usage is TRBJ1-1; 11 nucleotides line up with TRBD1. The V gene's germline CDR1 is LGHNA and CDR2 YNFKEQ. The CDR3 is made up of 15 amino acids. V shed 7 bases and J 3 bases; nucleotides not matched to a gene: 7. CDR3 DNA sequence: TGTGCCAGCATGGGATCGGGACAGGGGGACACTGAAGCTTTCTTT. Protein sequence: CASMGSGQGDTEAFF.

The chain uses TRBV18 and TRBJ2-3; possibly TRBD2 for D (6 bases). CDR1 is KGHSH and CDR2 is LQKENI in the germline V gene. The CDR3 extends over 14 amino acids. V dropped 3 bases and J dropped 2 bases, with 9 bases sitting between them. CDR3 coding DNA: TGTGCCAGCTCACCGGCGGGAACCACAGATACGCAGTATTTT. Translation gives CASSPAGTTDTQYF.

The rearrangement uses TRBV28 and TRBJ1-2; D ambiguous. The germline V gene encodes CDR1 MDHEN and CDR2 SYDVKM. The ends were cut back, 5 bases at V and 4 bases at J, with 17 bases in the middle. This CDR3 comprises 15 residues. For the CDR3, the DNA is TGTGCCAGCAGTCTAGGGAGCTGGGCCCCCTATGGCTACACCTTC. Protein product: CASSLGSWAPYGYTF.

J is TRBJ2-7 and V is TRBV19, with 8 bases lining up with TRBD1. Germline V gene lookup returns CDR1 LNHDA and CDR2 SQIVND (reference sequence). The CDR3 consists of 14 residues. With 5 bases clipped from V and 1 base from J, the junction kept 4 bases outside the gene matches. The CDR3 DNA reads TGTGCCAGTAGTCTTGGGACAGGTTCCTACGAGCAGTACTTC. Translating gives CASSLGTGSYEQYF. Combining the CDR3 with reference TRBV19 and TRBJ2-7 gives the whole variable domain DGGITQSPKYLFRKEGQNVTLSCEQNLNHDAMYWYRQDPGQGLRLIYYSQIVNDFQKGDIAEGYSVSREKKESFPLTVTSAQKNPTAFYLCASSLGTGSYEQYFGPGTRLTVT.

This sequence joins TRBV5-1 and TRBJ2-3, with 8 bases fitting TRBD2. Per germline, CDR1 SGHRS and CDR2 YFSETQ. V lost 0 bases to trimming and J lost 5 bases; unmatched junction nucleotides: 5. The CDR3 loop spans 15 amino acids. CDR3 protein: CASSLGVAGRDTQYF. CDR3 DNA: TGCGCCAGCAGCTTGGGGGTAGCGGGACGAGATACGCAGTATTTT.

The genes are TRBV4-1 and TRBJ1-4; D uncertain. Trimming left V 2 bases short and J 8 bases short, with 18 bases between. Germline V lookup: CDR1 MGHRA, CDR2 YSYEKL. The CDR3 covers 16 residues. The CDR3 loop is CASSQYYATKSEKLFF. Written as DNA, the CDR3 is TGCGCCAGCAGCCAATACTACGCTACCAAATCCGAAAAACTGTTTTTT.

This clone has only one observation. This rearrangement joins TRBV29-1 to TRBJ2-7; no clear D. The germline V and J ends were trimmed by 1 base and 4 bases, with 11 bases remaining between them. Looked up from germline, CDR1 is SQVTM and CDR2 is ANQGSEA. The CDR3 sequence is 13 residues long. The CDR3 here is CSVEVVGRYEQYF. The DNA for the CDR3 is TGCAGCGTTGAAGTTGTGGGCAGATACGAGCAGTACTTC.